What follows are 2 T cell receptor beta chains derived from one specimen sequenced in a study of T cells in Graves' hyperthyroidism and ophthalmopathy. From RNA transcripts, TCR beta CDR3 regions were amplified. HTBI primers drove first-round RT-PCR of the TCR CDR3. TCRdb analysed the multiplex PCR reads with MiXCR anew, one entry per CDR3 protein. The sample contains approximately 210,000 distinct CDR3 sequences, about a sixth of which appear only once. Material: blood. The receptors come from a man in his forties or fifties with Graves' hyperthyroidism.

J is TRBJ1-1 and V is TRBV29-1; the D gene is possibly TRBD1 (5 bases). This CDR3 is built from 14 residues. V shed 5 bases and J shed 1 base, with 14 bases lying between them. Per the germline V gene, CDR1 is SQVTM and CDR2 is ANQGSEA. CDR3: CSVYLGRPNTEAFF. In nucleotides, the CDR3 is TGCAGCGTTTATCTGGGGCGGCCGAACACTGAAGCTTTCTTT.

This clonotype was seen only a few times. V is TRBV5-1 and J is TRBJ1-2; the D is unclear. Trimming took 4 bases from V and 6 from J, leaving 10 bases between them. Per the germline V gene, CDR1 is SGHRS and CDR2 is YFSETQ. This CDR3 comprises 12 residues. For the CDR3, the DNA is TGCGCCAGCAGCCTAAGTAGGGATGGCTACACCTTC. This translates into CASSLSRDGYTF.